A single sample is the source of the 5 T cell receptor beta chains below, sequenced in a study of blood T cell repertoires in COVID-19. The method was immunoSEQ multiplex PCR; TCRdb's version includes in-frame clones alone and lacks a portion of them. Among approximately 180,000 clones listed, 80% to 90% were seen once. Sequencing was done on a sample of PBMCs or T cells enriched from blood (not recorded which). The receptors were sampled from a man aged 50 to 59 who had recovered from COVID-19.

This chain uses TRBV15 with TRBJ1-5; D uncertain. Germline CDR1 and CDR2: LNHNV and YYDKDF (reference sequence). V lost 1 base to trimming and J lost 0 bases, with 7 bases between them. The length of the CDR3 is 15 residues. The CDR3 region is CATSRVPGSNQPQHF. CDR3 bases: TGTGCCACCAGCAGAGTGCCAGGTAGCAATCAGCCCCAGCATTTT.

J is TRBJ2-2 and V is TRBV6-5; 7 positions agree with TRBD1. The CDR3 covers 14 residues. V was clipped by 6 bases and J by 3 bases; unmatched bases: 4. The germline V gene encodes CDR1 MNHEY and CDR2 SVGAGI. CDR3 nucleotides: TGTGCCAGCAGGAAAGACAGGGACACCGGGGAGCTGTTTTTT. This encodes CASRKDRDTGELFF.

This clone was seen once. The V gene is TRBV9, the J gene TRBJ1-6; a possible D gene is TRBD1 (5 bases). The germline V gene encodes CDR1 SGDLS and CDR2 YYNGEE. Trimming took 4 bases from V and 7 from J, leaving 15 bases between them. There are 15 residues in the CDR3. CDR3: CASSSQGELNSPLHF. CDR3 DNA sequence: TGTGCCAGCAGCTCGCAGGGCGAGTTGAATTCACCCCTCCACTTT.

The J gene is TRBJ1-1, the V gene TRBV21-1. TRBV21-1 is a pseudogene. The CDR3 has 14 residues. This chain's CDR3 is CASRLRGGVTEAFF. In DNA, the CDR3 is TGTGCCAGCAGGTTGCGGGGAGGGGTAACTGAAGCTTTCTTT.

This chain links TRBV18 with TRBJ1-2, with D tentatively TRBD1 (6 bases). The CDR3 loop spans 15 amino acids. V was pared by 2 bases and J by 4 bases, with 14 bases between. CDR1 and CDR2 from the germline V gene are KGHSH and LQKENI. The CDR3 DNA reads as TGTGCCAGCTCACCATCGCAAACGACAGGCTATGGCTACACCTTC. Its translation: CASSPSQTTGYGYTF.